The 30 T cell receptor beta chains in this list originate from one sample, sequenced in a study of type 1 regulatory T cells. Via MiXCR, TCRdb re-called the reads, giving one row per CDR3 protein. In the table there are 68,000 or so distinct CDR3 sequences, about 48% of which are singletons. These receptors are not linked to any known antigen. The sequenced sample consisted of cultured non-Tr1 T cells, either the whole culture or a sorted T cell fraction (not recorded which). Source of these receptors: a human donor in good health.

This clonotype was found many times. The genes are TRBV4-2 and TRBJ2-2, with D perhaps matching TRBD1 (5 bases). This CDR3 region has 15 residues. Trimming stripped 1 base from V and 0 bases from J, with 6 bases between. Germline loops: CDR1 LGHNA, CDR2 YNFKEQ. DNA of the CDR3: TGTGCCAGCAGCCAAGGGGGCCCGAACACCGGGGAGCTGTTTTTT. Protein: CASSQGGPNTGELFF.

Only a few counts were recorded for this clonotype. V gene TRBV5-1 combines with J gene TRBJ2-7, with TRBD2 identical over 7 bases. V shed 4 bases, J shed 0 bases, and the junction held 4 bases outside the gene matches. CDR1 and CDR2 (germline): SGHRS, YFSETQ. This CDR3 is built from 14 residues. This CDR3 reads CASSPAGRSYEQYF. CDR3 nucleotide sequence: TGCGCCAGCAGCCCAGCGGGGCGCTCCTACGAGCAGTACTTC. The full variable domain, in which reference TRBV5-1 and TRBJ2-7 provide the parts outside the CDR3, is KAGVTQTPRYLIKTRGQQVTLSCSPISGHRSVSWYQQTPGQGLQFLFEYFSETQRNKGNFPGRFSGRQFSNSRSEMNVSTLELGDSALYLCASSPAGRSYEQYFGPGTRLTVT.

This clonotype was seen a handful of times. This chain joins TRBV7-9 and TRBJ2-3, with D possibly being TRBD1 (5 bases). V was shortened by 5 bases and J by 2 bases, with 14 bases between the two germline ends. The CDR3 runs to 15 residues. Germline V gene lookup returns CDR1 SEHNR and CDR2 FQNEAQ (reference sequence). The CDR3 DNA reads TGTGCCAGCAGCGGTCGACAGATCTCCACAGATACGCAGTATTTT. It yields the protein CASSGRQISTDTQYF.

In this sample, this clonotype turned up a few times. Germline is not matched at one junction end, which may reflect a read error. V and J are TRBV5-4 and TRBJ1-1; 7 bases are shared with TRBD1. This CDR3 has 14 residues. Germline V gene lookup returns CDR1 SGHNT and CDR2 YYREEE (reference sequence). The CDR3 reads CASSLVRDSNEAFF. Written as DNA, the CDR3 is TGTGCCAGTAGCTTGGTCCGGGACAGCAATGAAGCTTTCTTT.

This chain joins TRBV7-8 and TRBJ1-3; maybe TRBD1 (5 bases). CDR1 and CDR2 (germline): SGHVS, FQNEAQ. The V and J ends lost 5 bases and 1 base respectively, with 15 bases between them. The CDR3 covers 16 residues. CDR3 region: CASSPQVGVSGNTIYF. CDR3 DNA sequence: TGTGCCAGCAGCCCCCAGGTGGGGGTTTCTGGAAACACCATATATTTT.

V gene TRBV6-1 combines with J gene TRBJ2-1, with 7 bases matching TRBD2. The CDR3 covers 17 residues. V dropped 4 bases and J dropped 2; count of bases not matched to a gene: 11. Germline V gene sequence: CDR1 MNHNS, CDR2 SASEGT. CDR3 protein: CASSVYLGGSTYNEQFF. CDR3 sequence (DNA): TGTGCCAGCAGTGTCTATCTCGGGGGGTCCACCTACAATGAGCAGTTCTTC.

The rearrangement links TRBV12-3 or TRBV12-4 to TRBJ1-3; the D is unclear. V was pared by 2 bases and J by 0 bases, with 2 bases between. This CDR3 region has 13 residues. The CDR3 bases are TGTGCCAGCAGTTTACACTCTGGAAACACCATATATTTT. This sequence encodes CASSLHSGNTIYF.

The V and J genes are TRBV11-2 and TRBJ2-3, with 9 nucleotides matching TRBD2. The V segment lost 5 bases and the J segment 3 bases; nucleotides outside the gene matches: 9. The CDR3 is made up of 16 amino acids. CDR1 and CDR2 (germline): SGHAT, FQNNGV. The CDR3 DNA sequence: TGTGCCAGCAGCGCGGGAGCGGGGGGAAATACAGATACGCAGTATTTT. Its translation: CASSAGAGGNTDTQYF.

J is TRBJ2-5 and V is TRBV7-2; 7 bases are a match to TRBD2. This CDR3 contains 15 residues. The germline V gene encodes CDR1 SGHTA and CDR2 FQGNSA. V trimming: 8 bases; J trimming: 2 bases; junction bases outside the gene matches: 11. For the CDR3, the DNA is TGTGCCAGCGGTCCCTCAGGAGCGGGGCAAGAGACCCAGTACTTC. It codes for CASGPSGAGQETQYF.

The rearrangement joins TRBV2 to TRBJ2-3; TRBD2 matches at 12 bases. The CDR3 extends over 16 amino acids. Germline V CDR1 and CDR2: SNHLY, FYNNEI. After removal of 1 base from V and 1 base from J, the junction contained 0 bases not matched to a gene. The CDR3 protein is CASSEGTSGGTDTQYF. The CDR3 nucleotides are TGTGCCAGCAGTGAAGGGACTAGCGGGGGCACAGATACGCAGTATTTT.

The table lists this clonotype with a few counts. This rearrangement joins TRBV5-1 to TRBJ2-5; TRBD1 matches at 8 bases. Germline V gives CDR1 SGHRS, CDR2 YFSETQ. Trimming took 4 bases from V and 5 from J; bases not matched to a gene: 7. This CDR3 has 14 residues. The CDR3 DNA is TGCGCCAGCAGCGCCGGACAGGGAGCGGAGACCCAGTACTTC. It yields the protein CASSAGQGAETQYF.

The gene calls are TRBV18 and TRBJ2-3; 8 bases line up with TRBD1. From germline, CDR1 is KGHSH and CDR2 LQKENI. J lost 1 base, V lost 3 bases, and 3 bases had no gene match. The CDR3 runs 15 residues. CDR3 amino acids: CASSPGTGGTDTQYF. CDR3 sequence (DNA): TGTGCCAGCTCACCCGGGACAGGAGGCACAGATACGCAGTATTTT.

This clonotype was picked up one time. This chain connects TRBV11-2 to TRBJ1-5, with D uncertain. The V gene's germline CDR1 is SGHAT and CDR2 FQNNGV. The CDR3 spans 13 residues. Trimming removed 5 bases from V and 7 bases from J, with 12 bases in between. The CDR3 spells CASSPQPRQPQHF. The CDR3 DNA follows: TGTGCCAGCAGCCCCCAGCCAAGGCAGCCCCAGCATTTT.

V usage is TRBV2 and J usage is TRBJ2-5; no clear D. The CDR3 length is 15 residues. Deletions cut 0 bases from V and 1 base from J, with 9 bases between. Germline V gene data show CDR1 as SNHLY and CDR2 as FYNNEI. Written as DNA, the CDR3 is TGTGCCAGCAGTGAAGCCGAGGCCGGCCAAGAGACCCAGTACTTC. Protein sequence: CASSEAEAGQETQYF.

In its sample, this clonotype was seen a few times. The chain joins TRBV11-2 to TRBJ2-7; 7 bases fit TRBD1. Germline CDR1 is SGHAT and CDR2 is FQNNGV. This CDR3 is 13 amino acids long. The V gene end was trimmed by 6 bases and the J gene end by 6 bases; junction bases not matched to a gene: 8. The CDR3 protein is CASSKDRVGEQYF. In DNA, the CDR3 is TGTGCCAGCAGTAAAGACAGGGTTGGCGAGCAGTACTTC.

The CDR3 sequence: CASSRYTDTQYF. The CDR3 DNA follows: TGTGCCAGCAGCCGATACACAGATACGCAGTATTTT. The chain is built from TRBV7-2 and TRBJ2-3; D is undetermined. The CDR3 consists of 12 residues. Germline V gene data show CDR1 as SGHTA and CDR2 as FQGNSA. V was cut by 5 bases and J by 2 bases, with 5 bases left in between.

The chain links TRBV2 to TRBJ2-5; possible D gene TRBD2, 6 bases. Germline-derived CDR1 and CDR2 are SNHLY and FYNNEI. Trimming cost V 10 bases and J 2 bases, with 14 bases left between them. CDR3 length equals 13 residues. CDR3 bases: TGTGCCACTAACCGGGACTTACAAGAGACCCAGTACTTC. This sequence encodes CATNRDLQETQYF.

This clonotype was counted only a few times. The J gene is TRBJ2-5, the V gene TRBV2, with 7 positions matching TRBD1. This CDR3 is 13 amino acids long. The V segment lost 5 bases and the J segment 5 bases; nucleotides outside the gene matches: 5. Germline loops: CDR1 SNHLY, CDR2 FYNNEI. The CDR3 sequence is CASSRQGGETQYF. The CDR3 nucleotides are TGTGCCAGCAGTCGACAGGGTGGGGAGACCCAGTACTTC.

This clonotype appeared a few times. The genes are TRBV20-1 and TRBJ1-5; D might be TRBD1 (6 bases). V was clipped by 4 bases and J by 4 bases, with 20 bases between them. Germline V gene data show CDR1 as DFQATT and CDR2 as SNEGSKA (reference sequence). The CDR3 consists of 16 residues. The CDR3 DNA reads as TGCAGTGCTAAGTCTCGGAGGGGGTTAGGAAATCAGCCCCAGCATTTT. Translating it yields CSAKSRRGLGNQPQHF.

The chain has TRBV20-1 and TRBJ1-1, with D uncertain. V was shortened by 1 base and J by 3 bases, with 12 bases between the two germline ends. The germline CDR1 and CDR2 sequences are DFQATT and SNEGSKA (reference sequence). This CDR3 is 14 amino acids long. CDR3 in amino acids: CSARAGPVHTEAFF. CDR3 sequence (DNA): TGCAGTGCTAGAGCAGGCCCGGTTCACACTGAAGCTTTCTTT.

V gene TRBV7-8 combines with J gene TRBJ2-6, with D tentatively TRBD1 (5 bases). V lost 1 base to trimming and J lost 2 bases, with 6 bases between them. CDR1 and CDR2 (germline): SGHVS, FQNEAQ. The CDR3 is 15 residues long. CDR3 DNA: TGTGCCAGCAGCTTAGGGGGCGCTGGGGCCAACGTCCTGACTTTC. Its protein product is CASSLGGAGANVLTF. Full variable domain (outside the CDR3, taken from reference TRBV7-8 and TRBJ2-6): GAGVSQSPRYKVAKRGQDVALRCDPISGHVSLFWYQQALGQGPEFLTYFQNEAQLDKSGLPSDRFFAERPEGSVSTLKIQRTQQEDSAVYLCASSLGGAGANVLTFGAGSRLTVL.

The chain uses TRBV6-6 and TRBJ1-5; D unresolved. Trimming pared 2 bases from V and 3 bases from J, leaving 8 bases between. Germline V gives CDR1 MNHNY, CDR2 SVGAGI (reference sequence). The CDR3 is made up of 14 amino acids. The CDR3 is CASSYRTDNQPQHF. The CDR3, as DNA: TGTGCCAGCAGTTACCGGACGGACAATCAGCCCCAGCATTTT.

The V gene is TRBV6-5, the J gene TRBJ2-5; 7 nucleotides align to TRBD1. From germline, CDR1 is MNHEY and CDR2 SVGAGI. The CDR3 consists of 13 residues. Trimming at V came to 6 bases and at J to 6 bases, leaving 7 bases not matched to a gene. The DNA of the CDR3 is TGTGCCAGCAGGTTGACAGGGATGAAGACCCAGTACTTC. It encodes CASRLTGMKTQYF.

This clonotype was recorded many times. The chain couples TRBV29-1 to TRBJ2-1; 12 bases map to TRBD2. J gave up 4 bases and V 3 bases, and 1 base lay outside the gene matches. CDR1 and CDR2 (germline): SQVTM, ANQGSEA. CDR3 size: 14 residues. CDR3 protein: CSVDTSGRYNEQFF. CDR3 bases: TGCAGCGTTGATACTAGCGGGAGGTACAATGAGCAGTTCTTC.

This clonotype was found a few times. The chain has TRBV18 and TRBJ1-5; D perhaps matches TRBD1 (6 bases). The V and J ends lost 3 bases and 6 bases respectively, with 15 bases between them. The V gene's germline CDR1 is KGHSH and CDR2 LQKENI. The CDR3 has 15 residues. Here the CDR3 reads CASSPEQGVTQPQHF. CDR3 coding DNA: TGTGCCAGCTCACCGGAACAGGGTGTGACTCAGCCCCAGCATTTT.

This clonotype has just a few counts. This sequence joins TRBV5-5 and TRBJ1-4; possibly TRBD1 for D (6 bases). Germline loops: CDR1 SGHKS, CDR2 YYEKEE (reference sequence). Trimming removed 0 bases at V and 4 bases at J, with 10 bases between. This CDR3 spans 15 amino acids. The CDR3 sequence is CASSLEQGINEKLFF. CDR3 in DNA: TGTGCCAGCAGCTTGGAACAGGGAATTAATGAAAAACTGTTTTTT. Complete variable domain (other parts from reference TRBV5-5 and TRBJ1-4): DAGVTQSPTHLIKTRGQQVTLRCSPISGHKSVSWYQQVLGQGPQFIFQYYEKEERGRGNFPDRFSARQFPNYSSELNVNALLLGDSALYLCASSLEQGINEKLFFGSGTQLSVL.

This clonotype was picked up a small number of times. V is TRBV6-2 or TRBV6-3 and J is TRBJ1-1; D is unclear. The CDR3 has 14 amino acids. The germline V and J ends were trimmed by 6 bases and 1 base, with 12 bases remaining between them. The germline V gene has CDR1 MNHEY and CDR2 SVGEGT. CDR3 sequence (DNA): TGTGCCAGCAGAGTCCCCATTACGAACACTGAAGCTTTCTTT. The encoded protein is CASRVPITNTEAFF.

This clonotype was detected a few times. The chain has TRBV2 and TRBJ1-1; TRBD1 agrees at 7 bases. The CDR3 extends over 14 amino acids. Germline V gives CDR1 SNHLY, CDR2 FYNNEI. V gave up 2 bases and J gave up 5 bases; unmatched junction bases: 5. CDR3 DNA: TGTGCCAGCAGTGAAACAGGGGCGGATACTGAAGCTTTCTTT. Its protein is CASSETGADTEAFF.

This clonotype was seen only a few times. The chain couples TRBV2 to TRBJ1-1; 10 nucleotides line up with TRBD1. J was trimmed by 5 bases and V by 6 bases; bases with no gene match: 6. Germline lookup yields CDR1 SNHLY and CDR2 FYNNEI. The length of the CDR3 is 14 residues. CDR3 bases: TGTGCCAGCAGAGCGACAGGGGGCCGTACTGAAGCTTTCTTT. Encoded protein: CASRATGGRTEAFF.

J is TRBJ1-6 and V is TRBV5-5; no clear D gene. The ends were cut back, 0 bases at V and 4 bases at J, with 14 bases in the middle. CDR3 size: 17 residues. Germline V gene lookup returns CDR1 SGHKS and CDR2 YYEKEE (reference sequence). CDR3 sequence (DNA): TGTGCCAGCAGCTTGGATCTCTCAGCACCGTATAATTCACCCCTCCACTTT. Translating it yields CASSLDLSAPYNSPLHF.